The next 24 T cell receptor beta chains were all read from a single sample in a study of blood T cells in healthy people across ages. Primers used in a second PCR of roughly 6 to 12 cycles were a sample-barcoded 5' primer and a J-beta primer mix. TCRdb called the 5' RACE reads again in MiXCR, with one record for every CDR3 protein. The sample lists hundreds of thousands of distinct CDR3 sequences, 20% to 30% occurring once. In addition, the sample was reused for a study of T cells of mothers and their children.

The sample was blood. These TCRs come from a boy younger than 18 in good health.

The chain has TRBV20-1 and TRBJ2-5; 8 bases are shared with TRBD2. The CDR3 spans 16 residues. V shed 0 bases and J 2 bases; nucleotides not matched to a gene: 8. Germline V gene data show CDR1 as DFQATT and CDR2 as SNEGSKA (reference sequence). The CDR3 protein is CSARDGRTSLQETQYF. The CDR3 DNA sequence: TGCAGTGCTAGAGACGGACGGACTAGCCTACAAGAGACCCAGTACTTC.

This rearrangement joins TRBV4-3 to TRBJ1-1; D is ambiguous. The CDR3 runs to 14 residues. V lost 0 bases, J lost 5 bases, and 10 bases lay in between. Per germline, CDR1 LGHNA and CDR2 YSLEER. CDR3 sequence reads: CASSQDLLGTEAFF. Here the CDR3 DNA reads TGCGCCAGCAGCCAAGACTTGTTGGGGACTGAAGCTTTCTTT.

The sample holds a few counts of this clonotype. The rearrangement joins TRBV10-3 to TRBJ2-5; possibly TRBD1 or TRBD2 for D (5 bases each). The CDR3 is 14 residues long. The germline gives CDR1 ENHRY, CDR2 SYGVKD. The V end lost 7 bases, the J end lost 11 bases, and 23 bases lay between the germline ends. CDR3 nucleotides: TGTGCCATCAATCCCACAGGTGCGGGTGTGGAGCAGTACTTC. It specifies CAINPTGAGVEQYF.

The table lists this clonotype with a few counts. This rearrangement joins TRBV2 to TRBJ2-6; a possible D gene is TRBD2 (6 bases). The CDR3 is 18 amino acids. Per the germline V gene, CDR1 is SNHLY and CDR2 is FYNNEI. Trimming shortened V by 6 bases and J by 0 bases, and 18 bases separated the two germline ends. CDR3 amino acids: CASRTWGVGSSGANVLTF. The CDR3 region has the DNA TGTGCCAGCAGGACTTGGGGGGTCGGGAGCTCTGGGGCCAACGTCCTGACTTTC.

Here the CDR3 DNA reads TGTGCCAGCAGTTTGGCCGGGGCAGGCCCTGTGGCCCTCCACTTT. This sequence encodes CASSLAGAGPVALHF. The chain joins TRBV28 to TRBJ1-6, with D maybe TRBD1 (5 bases). Germline V gene sequence: CDR1 MDHEN, CDR2 SYDVKM. V lost 3 bases and J 14 bases, leaving 20 bases between the germline ends. CDR3 size: 15 residues.

The chain couples TRBV18 to TRBJ2-3, with 7 bases aligning to TRBD1. V lost 0 bases to trimming and J lost 4 bases; unmatched junction nucleotides: 10. The CDR3 has 17 residues. Germline assignment: CDR1 KGHSH and CDR2 LQKENI. CDR3 protein: CASSPPQGVARADTQYF. The CDR3 nucleotides are TGTGCCAGCTCACCACCGCAGGGGGTAGCCCGTGCAGATACGCAGTATTTT.

This clonotype was counted at least ten times. V usage is TRBV5-6 and J usage is TRBJ2-5, with TRBD1 matching 9 bases. With 4 bases clipped from V and 2 bases from J, the junction kept 6 bases outside the gene matches. The germline CDR1 and CDR2 sequences are SGHDT and YYEEEE. The CDR3 consists of 15 residues. CDR3 sequence: CASSPGTGYQETQYF. CDR3 coding DNA: TGTGCCAGCAGCCCCGGGACAGGGTATCAAGAGACCCAGTACTTC.

With respect to this clonotype: One junction end does not reproduce the germline sequence, and a read error may be involved. CDR3 in DNA: TGTGCCAGCAGCCCAAAACCCCTTAACACAGGTACGCAGTATTTT. Its protein product is CASSPKPLNTGTQYF. V and J are TRBV9 and TRBJ2-3, with D perhaps matching TRBD1 (5 bases). CDR1 SGDLS and CDR2 YYNGEE come from the germline V gene. This CDR3 contains 15 residues.

The J gene is TRBJ2-7, the V gene TRBV6-6, with D unresolved. This CDR3 has 13 amino acids. V lost 5 bases and J lost 2, with 10 bases in between. From germline, CDR1 is MNHNY and CDR2 SVGAGI (reference sequence). CDR3 sequence (DNA): TGTGCCAGCAGTCGAGCGAACACCTACGAGCAGTACTTC. Protein sequence: CASSRANTYEQYF.

The V and J genes are TRBV28 and TRBJ2-1; D remains ambiguous. Germline CDR1 reads MDHEN; CDR2 reads SYDVKM. The V and J ends lost 5 bases and 8 bases respectively, with 7 bases between them. CDR3 size: 11 residues. This CDR3 reads CASSPLDEQFF. Written as DNA, the CDR3 is TGTGCCAGCAGTCCTCTCGATGAGCAGTTCTTC.

This clonotype was observed a few times. This chain uses TRBV5-1 with TRBJ1-4; D possibly corresponds to TRBD1 (5 bases). The CDR3 length is 15 residues. CDR1 is SGHRS and CDR2 is YFSETQ in the germline V gene. V lost 4 bases, J lost 3 bases, and 13 bases lay in between. The CDR3 region has the DNA TGCGCCAGCAGCCAAGGAGGGGTGTCTAATGAAAAACTGTTTTTT. This translates into CASSQGGVSNEKLFF.

V is TRBV19 and J is TRBJ2-7, with TRBD1 matching 7 bases. The length of the CDR3 is 12 residues. Germline V gene lookup returns CDR1 LNHDA and CDR2 SQIVND (reference sequence). The V segment lost 3 bases and the J segment 6 bases; nucleotides outside the gene matches: 2. The CDR3 region is CASSIGTVEQYF. CDR3 in DNA: TGTGCCAGTAGTATCGGGACAGTCGAGCAGTACTTC.

V gene TRBV20-1 combines with J gene TRBJ2-7; 9 nucleotides line up with TRBD1. The germline gives CDR1 DFQATT, CDR2 SNEGSKA (reference sequence). The CDR3 length is 13 residues. The V gene end was trimmed by 5 bases and the J gene end by 4 bases; junction bases not matched to a gene: 6. In DNA form, the CDR3 reads TGCAGTGCTGCCCGGGACAGGGAGTACGAGCAGTACTTC. Translating gives CSAARDREYEQYF.

The rearrangement uses TRBV20-1 and TRBJ2-5; 7 bases fit TRBD2. Trimming at V came to 3 bases and at J to 0 bases, leaving 13 bases not matched to a gene. Germline CDR1 reads DFQATT; CDR2 reads SNEGSKA (reference sequence). CDR3 length equals 17 residues. This chain's CDR3 is CSARGPRGVRYQETQYF. The CDR3 region has the DNA TGCAGTGCTAGGGGTCCTCGGGGGGTCCGGTACCAAGAGACCCAGTACTTC.

This clonotype has a handful of counts. The chain joins TRBV7-2 to TRBJ2-1; no reliable D call. Trimming stripped 2 bases from V and 7 bases from J, with 9 bases between. In germline, CDR1 is SGHTA, CDR2 FQGNSA. This CDR3 contains 13 residues. The CDR3 nucleotides read TGTGCCAGCAGCTTATATCAGGAGAATGAGCAGTTCTTC. Protein: CASSLYQENEQFF. The whole variable domain, remainder taken from reference TRBV7-2 and TRBJ2-1, is GAGVSQSPSNKVTEKGKDVELRCDPISGHTALYWYRQSLGQGLEFLIYFQGNSAPDKSGLPSDRFSAERTGGSVSTLTIQRTQQEDSAVYLCASSLYQENEQFFGPGTRLTVL.

V gene TRBV7-2 combines with J gene TRBJ1-4; 8 bases line up with TRBD1. Germline V lookup: CDR1 SGHTA, CDR2 FQGNSA. CDR3 length equals 15 residues. V shed 2 bases, J shed 5 bases, and the junction held 4 bases outside the gene matches. This CDR3 reads CASSLPQGVNEKLFF. CDR3 sequence (DNA): TGTGCCAGCAGCTTACCACAGGGGGTAAATGAAAAACTGTTTTTT.

CDR3 nucleotide sequence: TGTGCCAGCAGTCCTCAGGTCTCAGGGTTAAACTCTGAAGCTTTCTTT. Its translation is CASSPQVSGLNSEAFF. The chain carries TRBV7-8 and TRBJ1-1; maybe TRBD1 (5 bases). The V end lost 6 bases, the J end lost 6 bases, and 23 bases lay between the germline ends. The CDR3 loop spans 16 amino acids. Germline V gives CDR1 SGHVS, CDR2 FQNEAQ.

This clonotype was seen at least ten times. This chain links TRBV7-8 with TRBJ2-1, with TRBD2 as a possible D gene (7 bases). This CDR3 has 15 amino acids. The V gene's germline CDR1 is SGHVS and CDR2 FQNEAQ. Trimming left V 3 bases short and J 8 bases short, with 17 bases between. The DNA for the CDR3 is TGTGCCAGCAGCTTTGACACCCTCGGGGGGCATGAGCAGTTCTTC. It is translated as CASSFDTLGGHEQFF.

This clonotype was recorded a few times. This rearrangement joins TRBV6-2 or TRBV6-3 to TRBJ2-2; tentative D call: TRBD2 (6 bases). In germline, CDR1 is MNHEY, CDR2 SVGEGT. The CDR3 extends over 20 amino acids. Trimming pared 4 bases from V and 1 base from J, leaving 25 bases between. The CDR3 loop is CASSSLDPLTGGENTGELFF. CDR3 nucleotides: TGTGCCAGCAGTTCCCTCGACCCTCTGACTGGCGGGGAGAACACCGGGGAGCTGTTTTTT.

This CDR3 is CASSEATGVGNQPQHF. DNA of the CDR3: TGTGCCAGCAGTGAAGCGACAGGGGTTGGGAATCAGCCCCAGCATTTT. The J gene is TRBJ1-5, the V gene TRBV6-1; 8 nucleotides align to TRBD1. Germline V lookup: CDR1 MNHNS, CDR2 SASEGT. This CDR3 has 16 amino acids. Trimming removed 0 bases from V and 4 bases from J; junction bases left unmatched: 5.

The V gene is TRBV21-1, the J gene TRBJ2-5; the DNA was not compared with TRBD1, the D call given in the table. TRBV21-1 is shown as a pseudogene. The CDR3 sequence is 15 residues long. This CDR3 reads CASSGAGTGQETQYF. As DNA, the CDR3 is TGTGCCAGCAGCGGCGCCGGGACAGGCCAAGAGACCCAGTACTTC.

The V and J genes are TRBV6-2 or TRBV6-3 and TRBJ1-2; D is undetermined. This CDR3 has 15 amino acids. Germline CDR1 reads MNHEY; CDR2 reads SVGEGT. V gave up 0 bases and J gave up 4 bases, with 12 bases separating them. The CDR3 bases are TGTGCCAGCAGTTACTCCGGACGGATCCCCTATGGCTACACCTTC. It yields the protein CASSYSGRIPYGYTF.

This chain links TRBV29-1 with TRBJ2-1; D tentatively reads TRBD1 or TRBD2 (5 bases each). This CDR3 has 15 residues. With 6 bases removed from V and 5 bases from J, the gap between germline ends came to 20 bases. Per the germline V gene, CDR1 is SQVTM and CDR2 is ANQGSEA. CDR3 sequence reads: CSVSRSGRTNNEQFF. In DNA form, the CDR3 reads TGCAGCGTGTCACGATCGGGGCGGACAAACAATGAGCAGTTCTTC.

This chain connects TRBV4-1 to TRBJ2-5; D is undetermined. Trimming took off 1 base at V and 4 bases at J, with 7 bases between the two ends. Germline values: CDR1 MGHRA, CDR2 YSYEKL. CDR3 length equals 13 residues. Here the CDR3 reads CASSQGVLETQYF. In DNA, the CDR3 is TGCGCCAGCAGCCAAGGAGTTTTAGAGACCCAGTACTTC.